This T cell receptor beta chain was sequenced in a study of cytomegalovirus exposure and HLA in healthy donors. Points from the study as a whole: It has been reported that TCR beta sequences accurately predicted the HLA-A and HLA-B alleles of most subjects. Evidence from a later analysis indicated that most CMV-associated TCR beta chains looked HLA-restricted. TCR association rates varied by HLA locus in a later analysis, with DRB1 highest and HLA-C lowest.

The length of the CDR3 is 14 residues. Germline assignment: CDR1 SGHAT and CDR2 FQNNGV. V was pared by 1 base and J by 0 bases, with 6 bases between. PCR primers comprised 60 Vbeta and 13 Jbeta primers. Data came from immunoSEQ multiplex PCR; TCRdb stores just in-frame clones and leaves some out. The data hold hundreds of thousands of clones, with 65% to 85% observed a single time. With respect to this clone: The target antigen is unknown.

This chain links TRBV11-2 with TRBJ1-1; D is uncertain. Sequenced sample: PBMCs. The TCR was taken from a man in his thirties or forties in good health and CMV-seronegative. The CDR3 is CASSLGPMNTEAFF. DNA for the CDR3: TGTGCCAGCAGCTTAGGTCCTATGAACACTGAAGCTTTCTTT.